This T cell receptor beta chain stems from a study of blood T cell repertoires in COVID-19. For the study at large: Sites in the United States, Italy and Spain provided acute and convalescent COVID-19 samples. PBMCs, B-cell-depleted T cells, or T cells provided the cDNA or gDNA that made up the material.

CDR1 and CDR2 (germline): LNHDA, SQIVND (reference sequence). The CDR3 runs to 13 residues. V lost 6 bases, J lost 5 bases, and 11 bases lay in between. Original methodology: Amplification from reference gene primers served as the basis for estimated nucleated cell counts. Sequenced by immunoSEQ multiplex PCR; TCRdb stores in-frame clones only, minus some. The DNA was the basis for D and trimming; V, J and clone size are from that table. The sample records some 100,000 clones, roughly 82% being singletons. The receptor was isolated from a middle-aged man with active or convalescent COVID-19. The chain links TRBV19 to TRBJ1-5; no definite D call. The sequenced sample was peripheral blood. The chain's CDR3 is CASSGGVHQPQHF. CDR3 bases: TGTGCCAGTAGCGGCGGGGTGCATCAGCCCCAGCATTTT.